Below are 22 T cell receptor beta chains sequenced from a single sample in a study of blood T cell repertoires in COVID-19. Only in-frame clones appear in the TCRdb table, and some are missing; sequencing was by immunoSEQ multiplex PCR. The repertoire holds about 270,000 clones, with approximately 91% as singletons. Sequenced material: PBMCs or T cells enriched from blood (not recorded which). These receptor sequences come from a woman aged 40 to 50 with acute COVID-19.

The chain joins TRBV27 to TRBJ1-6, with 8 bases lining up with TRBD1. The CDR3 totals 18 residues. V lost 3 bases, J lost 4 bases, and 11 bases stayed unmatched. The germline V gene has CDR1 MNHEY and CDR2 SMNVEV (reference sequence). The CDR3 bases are TGTGCCAGCAGTTTCAGAACCAGGGGGCGGGATTATAATTCACCCCTCCACTTT. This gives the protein CASSFRTRGRDYNSPLHF.

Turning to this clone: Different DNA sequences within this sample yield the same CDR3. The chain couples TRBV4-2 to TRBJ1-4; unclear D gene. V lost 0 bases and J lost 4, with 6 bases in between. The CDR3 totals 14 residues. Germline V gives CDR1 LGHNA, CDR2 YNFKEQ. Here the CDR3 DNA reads TGTGCCAGCAGCCAAGATAGGAGTAATGAAAAACTGTTTTTT. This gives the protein CASSQDRSNEKLFF.

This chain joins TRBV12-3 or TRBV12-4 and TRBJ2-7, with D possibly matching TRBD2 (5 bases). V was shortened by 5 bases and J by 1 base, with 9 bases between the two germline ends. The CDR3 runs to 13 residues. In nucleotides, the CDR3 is TGTGCCAGCAGTACGGGAAGGTCCTACGAGCAGTACTTC. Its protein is CASSTGRSYEQYF.

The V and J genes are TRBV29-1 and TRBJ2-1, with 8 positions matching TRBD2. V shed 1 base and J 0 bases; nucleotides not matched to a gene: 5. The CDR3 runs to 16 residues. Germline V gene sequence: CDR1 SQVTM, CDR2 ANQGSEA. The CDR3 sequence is CSVEAGGPFSYNEQFF. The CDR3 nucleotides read TGCAGCGTTGAAGCGGGAGGGCCATTCTCCTACAATGAGCAGTTCTTC.

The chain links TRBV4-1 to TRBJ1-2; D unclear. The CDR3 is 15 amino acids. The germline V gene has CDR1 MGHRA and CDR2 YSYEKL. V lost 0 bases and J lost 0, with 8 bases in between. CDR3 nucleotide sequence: TGCGCCAGCAGCCAAGAAGCCATAGCTAACTATGGCTACACCTTC. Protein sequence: CASSQEAIANYGYTF.

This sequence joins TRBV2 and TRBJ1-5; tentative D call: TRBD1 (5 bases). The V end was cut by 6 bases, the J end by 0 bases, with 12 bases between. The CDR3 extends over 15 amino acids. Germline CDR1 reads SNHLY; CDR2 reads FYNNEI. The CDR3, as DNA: TGTGCCAGCAGCCTAACAGGTGCTAGCAATCAGCCCCAGCATTTT. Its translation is CASSLTGASNQPQHF. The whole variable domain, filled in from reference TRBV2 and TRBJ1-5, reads EPEVTQTPSHQVTQMGQEVILRCVPISNHLYFYWYRQILGQKVEFLVSFYNNEISEKSEIFDDQFSVERPDGSNFTLKIRSTKLEDSAMYFCASSLTGASNQPQHFGDGTRLSIL.

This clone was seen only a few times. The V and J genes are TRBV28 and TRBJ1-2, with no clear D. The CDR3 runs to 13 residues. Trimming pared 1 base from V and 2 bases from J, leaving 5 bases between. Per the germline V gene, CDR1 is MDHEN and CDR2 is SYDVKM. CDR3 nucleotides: TGTGCCAGCAGTTTATCTGTGAACTATGGCTACACCTTC. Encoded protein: CASSLSVNYGYTF.

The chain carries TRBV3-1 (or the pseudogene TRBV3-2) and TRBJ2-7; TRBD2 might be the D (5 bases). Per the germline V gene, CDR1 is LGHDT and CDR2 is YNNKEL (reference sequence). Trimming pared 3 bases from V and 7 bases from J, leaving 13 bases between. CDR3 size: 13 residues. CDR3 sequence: CASSQGAVNEQYF. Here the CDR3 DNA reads TGTGCCAGCAGCCAGGGAGCAGTTAATGAGCAGTACTTC.

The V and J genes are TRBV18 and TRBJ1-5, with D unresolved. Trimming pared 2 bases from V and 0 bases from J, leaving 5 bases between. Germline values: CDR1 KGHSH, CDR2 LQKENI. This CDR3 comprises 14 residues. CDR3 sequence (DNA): TGTGCCAGCTCACCAGTAGATAGCAATCAGCCCCAGCATTTT. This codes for CASSPVDSNQPQHF. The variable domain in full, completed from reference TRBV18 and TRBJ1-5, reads NAGVMQNPRHLVRRRGQEARLRCSPMKGHSHVYWYRQLPEEGLKFMVYLQKENIIDESGMPKERFSAEFPKEGPSILRIQQVVRGDSAAYFCASSPVDSNQPQHFGDGTRLSIL.

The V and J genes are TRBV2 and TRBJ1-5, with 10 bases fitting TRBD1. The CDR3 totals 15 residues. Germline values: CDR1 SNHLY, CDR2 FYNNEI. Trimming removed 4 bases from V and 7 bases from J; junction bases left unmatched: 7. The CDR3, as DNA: TGTGCCAGCAGTGGGGACAGGGGACCTGGGCAGCCCCAGCATTTT. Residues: CASSGDRGPGQPQHF.

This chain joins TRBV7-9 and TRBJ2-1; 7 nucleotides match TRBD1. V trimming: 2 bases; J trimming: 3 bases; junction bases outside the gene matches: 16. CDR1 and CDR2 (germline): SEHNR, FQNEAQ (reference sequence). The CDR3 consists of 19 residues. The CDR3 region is CASSLYRAWGQWDYNEQFF. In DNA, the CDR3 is TGTGCCAGCAGCTTATATCGTGCATGGGGACAGTGGGACTACAATGAGCAGTTCTTC. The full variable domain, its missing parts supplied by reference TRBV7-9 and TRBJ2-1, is DTGVSQNPRHKITKRGQNVTFRCDPISEHNRLYWYRQTLGQGPEFLTYFQNEAQLEKSRLLSDRFSAERPKGSFSTLEIQRTEQGDSAMYLCASSLYRAWGQWDYNEQFFGPGTRLTVL.

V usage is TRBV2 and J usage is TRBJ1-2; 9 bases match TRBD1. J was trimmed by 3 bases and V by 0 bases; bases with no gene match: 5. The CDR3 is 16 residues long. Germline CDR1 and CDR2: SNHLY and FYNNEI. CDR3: CASSEAGTGQYYGYTF. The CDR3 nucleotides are TGTGCCAGCAGTGAAGCGGGGACAGGGCAGTACTATGGCTACACCTTC.

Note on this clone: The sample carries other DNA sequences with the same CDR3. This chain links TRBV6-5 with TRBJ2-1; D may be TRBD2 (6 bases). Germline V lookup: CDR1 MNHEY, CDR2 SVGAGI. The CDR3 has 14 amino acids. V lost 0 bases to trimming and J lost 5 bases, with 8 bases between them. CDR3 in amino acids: CASSYSGGNNEQFF. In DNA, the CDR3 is TGTGCCAGCAGTTACTCGGGCGGGAACAATGAGCAGTTCTTC.

CDR3 nucleotide sequence: TGCGCCAGCAGCTGGCGTTACCGGGACACGCTAAAGAACACTGAAGCTTTCTTT. It encodes CASSWRYRDTLKNTEAFF. The V gene is TRBV5-1, the J gene TRBJ1-1; perhaps TRBD1 as D (6 bases). CDR1 is SGHRS and CDR2 is YFSETQ in the germline V gene. V lost 3 bases and J 1 base, leaving 22 bases between the germline ends. The CDR3 totals 18 residues.

In DNA form, the CDR3 reads TGCAGCGTAGAAACAGGGGGCGCCGGAAACACCATATATTTT. This translates into CSVETGGAGNTIYF. The chain combines TRBV29-1 with TRBJ1-3, with TRBD1 matching 9 bases. There are 14 residues in the CDR3. V lost 6 bases and J lost 4; bases outside the gene matches: 7. Per germline, CDR1 SQVTM and CDR2 ANQGSEA.

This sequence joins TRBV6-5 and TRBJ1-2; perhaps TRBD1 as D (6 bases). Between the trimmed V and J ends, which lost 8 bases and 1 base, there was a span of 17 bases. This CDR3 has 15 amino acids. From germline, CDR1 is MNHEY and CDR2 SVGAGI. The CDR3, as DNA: TGTGCCAGCCGAACTCTGTCAGGGGTTAACTATGGCTACACCTTC. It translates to CASRTLSGVNYGYTF.

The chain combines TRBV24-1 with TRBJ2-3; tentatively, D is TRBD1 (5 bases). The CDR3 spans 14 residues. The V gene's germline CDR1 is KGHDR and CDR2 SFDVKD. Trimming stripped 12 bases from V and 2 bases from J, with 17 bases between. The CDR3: CAVQQGPITDTQYF. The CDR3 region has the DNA TGTGCCGTTCAGCAGGGCCCTATCACAGATACGCAGTATTTT.

The CDR3 sequence is CASATRGDGIQYF. CDR3 in DNA: TGTGCCAGTGCCACGCGCGGCGACGGCATTCAGTACTTC. The rearrangement uses TRBV19 and TRBJ2-4; D not resolved. The V end lost 8 bases, the J end lost 9 bases, and 17 bases lay between the germline ends. This CDR3 spans 13 amino acids. Germline V gives CDR1 LNHDA, CDR2 SQIVND (reference sequence).

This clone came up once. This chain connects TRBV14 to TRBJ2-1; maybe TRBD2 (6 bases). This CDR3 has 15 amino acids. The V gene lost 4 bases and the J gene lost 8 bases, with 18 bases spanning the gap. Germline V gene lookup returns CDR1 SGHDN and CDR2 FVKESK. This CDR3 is CASSPADPRRDEQFF. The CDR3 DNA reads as TGTGCCAGCAGCCCCGCGGACCCGAGGAGGGATGAGCAGTTCTTC.

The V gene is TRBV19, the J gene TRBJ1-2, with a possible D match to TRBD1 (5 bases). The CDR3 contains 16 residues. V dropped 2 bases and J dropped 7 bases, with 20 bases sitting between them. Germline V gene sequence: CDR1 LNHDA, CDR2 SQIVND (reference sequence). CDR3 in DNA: TGTGCCAGTAGTATAAGATACGGGCAGGGTCTAGGTGGCTACACCTTC. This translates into CASSIRYGQGLGGYTF.

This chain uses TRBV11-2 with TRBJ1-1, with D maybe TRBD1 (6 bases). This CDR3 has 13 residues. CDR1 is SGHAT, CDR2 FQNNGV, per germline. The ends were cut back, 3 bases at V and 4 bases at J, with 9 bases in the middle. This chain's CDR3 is CASSFGQSTEAFF. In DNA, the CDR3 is TGTGCCAGCAGCTTCGGACAGAGCACTGAAGCTTTCTTT.

In DNA, the CDR3 is TGTGCCAGCAGCTTAACTCGAAGGGGCAGTGGCGGGGAGCTGTTTTTT. It specifies CASSLTRRGSGGELFF. The chain carries TRBV7-3 and TRBJ2-2; a possible D gene is TRBD1 (5 bases). V was clipped by 0 bases and J by 7 bases, with 15 bases between them. Per the germline V gene, CDR1 is SGHTA and CDR2 is FQGTGA. The CDR3 extends over 16 amino acids.